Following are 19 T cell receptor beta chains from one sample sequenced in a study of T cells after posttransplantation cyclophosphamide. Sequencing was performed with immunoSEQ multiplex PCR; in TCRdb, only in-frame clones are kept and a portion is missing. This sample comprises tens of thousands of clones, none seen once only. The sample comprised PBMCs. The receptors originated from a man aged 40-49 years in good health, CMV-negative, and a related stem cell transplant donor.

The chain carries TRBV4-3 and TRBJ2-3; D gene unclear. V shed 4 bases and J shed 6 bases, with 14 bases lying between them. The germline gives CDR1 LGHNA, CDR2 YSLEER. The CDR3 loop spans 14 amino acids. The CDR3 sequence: CASSRGSHGDTQYF. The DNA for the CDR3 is TGCGCCAGCAGCCGCGGATCCCATGGGGATACGCAGTATTTT.

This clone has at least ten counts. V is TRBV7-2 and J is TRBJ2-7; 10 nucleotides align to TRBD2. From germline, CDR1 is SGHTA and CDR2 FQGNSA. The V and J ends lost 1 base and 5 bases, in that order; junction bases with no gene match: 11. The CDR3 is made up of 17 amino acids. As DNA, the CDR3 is TGTGCCAGCAGCTTAGTTGGAGCGGGAGGGCCCTGGGACGAGCAGTACGTC. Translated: CASSLVGAGGPWDEQYV.

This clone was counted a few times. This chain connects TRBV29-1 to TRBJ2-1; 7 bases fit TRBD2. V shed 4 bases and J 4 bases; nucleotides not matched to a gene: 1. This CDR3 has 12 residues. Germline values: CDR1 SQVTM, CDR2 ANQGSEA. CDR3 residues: CSVASGYNEQFF. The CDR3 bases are TGCAGCGTTGCTAGCGGATACAATGAGCAGTTCTTC.

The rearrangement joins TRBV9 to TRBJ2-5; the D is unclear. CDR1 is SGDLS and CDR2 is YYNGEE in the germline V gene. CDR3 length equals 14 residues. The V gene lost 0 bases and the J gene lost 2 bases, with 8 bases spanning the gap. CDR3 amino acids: CASSVGQEQETQYF. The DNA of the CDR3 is TGTGCCAGCAGCGTAGGACAAGAGCAAGAGACCCAGTACTTC. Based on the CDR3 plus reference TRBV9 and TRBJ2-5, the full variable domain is DSGVTQTPKHLITATGQRVTLRCSPRSGDLSVYWYQQSLDQGLQFLIQYYNGEERAKGNILERFSAQQFPDLHSELNLSSLELGDSALYFCASSVGQEQETQYFGPGTRLLVL.

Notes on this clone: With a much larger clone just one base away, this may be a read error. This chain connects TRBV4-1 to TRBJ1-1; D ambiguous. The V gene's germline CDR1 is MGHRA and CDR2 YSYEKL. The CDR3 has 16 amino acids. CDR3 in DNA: TGCGCCAGCGGCCAAGATCATGGCAGGTTGAACACTGAAGCTTTCTTT. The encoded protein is CASGQDHGRLNTEAFF.

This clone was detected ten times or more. The CDR3 nucleotides read TGTGCCAGCAGCCCGACAGGGGGCTCCTACGAGCAGTACTTC. Translating gives CASSPTGGSYEQYF. V is TRBV7-2 and J is TRBJ2-7, with 9 nucleotides matching TRBD1. Trimming cost V 5 bases and J 0 bases; bases outside gene matches: 2. Germline assignment: CDR1 SGHTA and CDR2 FQGNSA. The CDR3 loop spans 14 amino acids. Drawing the rest from reference TRBV7-2 and TRBJ2-7, the complete variable domain is GAGVSQSPSNKVTEKGKDVELRCDPISGHTALYWYRQSLGQGLEFLIYFQGNSAPDKSGLPSDRFSAERTGGSVSTLTIQRTQQEDSAVYLCASSPTGGSYEQYFGPGTRLTVT.

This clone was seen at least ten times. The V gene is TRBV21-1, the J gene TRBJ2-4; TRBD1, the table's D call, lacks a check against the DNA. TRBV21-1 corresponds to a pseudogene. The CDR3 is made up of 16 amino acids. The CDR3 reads CASSNGQGAPKNIQYF. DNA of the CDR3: TGTGCCAGCAGCAACGGGCAGGGGGCCCCCAAAAACATTCAGTACTTC.

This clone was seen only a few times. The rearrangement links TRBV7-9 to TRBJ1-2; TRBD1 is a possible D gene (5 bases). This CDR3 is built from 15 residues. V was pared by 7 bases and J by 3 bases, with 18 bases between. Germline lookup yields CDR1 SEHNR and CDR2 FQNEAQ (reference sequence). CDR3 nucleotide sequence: TGTGCCAGCAACTCACTTGACAGAAGGTACTATGGCTACACCTTC. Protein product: CASNSLDRRYYGYTF.

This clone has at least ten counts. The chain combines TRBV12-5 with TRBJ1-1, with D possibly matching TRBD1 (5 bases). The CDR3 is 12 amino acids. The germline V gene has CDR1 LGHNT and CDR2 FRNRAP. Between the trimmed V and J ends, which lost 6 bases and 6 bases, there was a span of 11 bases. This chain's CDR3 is CASGGRDAEAFF. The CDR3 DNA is TGTGCTAGTGGGGGGAGGGACGCTGAAGCTTTCTTT.

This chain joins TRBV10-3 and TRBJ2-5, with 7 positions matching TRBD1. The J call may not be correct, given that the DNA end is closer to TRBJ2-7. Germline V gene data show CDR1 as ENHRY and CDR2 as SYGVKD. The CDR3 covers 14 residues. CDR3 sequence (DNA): TGTGCCATCAGGTCGGACCCAGGGGGCTACGAGCAGTACTTC. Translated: CAIRSDPGGYEQYF.

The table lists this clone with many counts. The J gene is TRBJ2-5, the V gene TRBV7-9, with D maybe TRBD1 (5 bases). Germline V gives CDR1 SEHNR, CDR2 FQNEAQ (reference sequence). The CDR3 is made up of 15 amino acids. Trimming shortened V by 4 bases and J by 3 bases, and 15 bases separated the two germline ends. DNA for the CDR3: TGTGCCAGCAGCTCACTTCTAGGGGTCGAAGAGACCCAGTACTTC. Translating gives CASSSLLGVEETQYF.

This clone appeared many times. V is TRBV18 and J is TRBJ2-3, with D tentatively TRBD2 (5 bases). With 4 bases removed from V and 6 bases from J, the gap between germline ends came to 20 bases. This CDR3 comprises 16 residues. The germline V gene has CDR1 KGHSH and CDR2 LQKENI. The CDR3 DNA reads TGTGCCAGCTCACGAGACTTAGTGGCCTCGGGGGATACGCAGTATTTT. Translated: CASSRDLVASGDTQYF. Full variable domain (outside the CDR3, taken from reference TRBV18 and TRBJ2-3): NAGVMQNPRHLVRRRGQEARLRCSPMKGHSHVYWYRQLPEEGLKFMVYLQKENIIDESGMPKERFSAEFPKEGPSILRIQQVVRGDSAAYFCASSRDLVASGDTQYFGPGTRLTVL.

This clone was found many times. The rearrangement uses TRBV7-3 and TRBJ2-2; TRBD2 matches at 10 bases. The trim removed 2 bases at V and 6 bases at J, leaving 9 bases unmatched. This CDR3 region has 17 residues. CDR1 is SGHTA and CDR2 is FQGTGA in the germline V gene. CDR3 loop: CASSLEVLAGEAGELFF. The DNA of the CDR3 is TGTGCCAGCAGCTTAGAAGTCCTAGCGGGAGAGGCCGGGGAGCTGTTTTTT.

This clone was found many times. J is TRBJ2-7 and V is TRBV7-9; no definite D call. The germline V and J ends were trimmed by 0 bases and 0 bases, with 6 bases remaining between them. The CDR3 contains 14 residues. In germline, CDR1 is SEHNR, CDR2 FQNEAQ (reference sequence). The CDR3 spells CASSLALSSYEQYF. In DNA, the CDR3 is TGTGCCAGCAGCTTAGCTCTAAGCTCCTACGAGCAGTACTTC. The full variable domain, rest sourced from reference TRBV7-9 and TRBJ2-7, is DTGVSQNPRHKITKRGQNVTFRCDPISEHNRLYWYRQTLGQGPEFLTYFQNEAQLEKSRLLSDRFSAERPKGSFSTLEIQRTEQGDSAMYLCASSLALSSYEQYFGPGTRLTVT.

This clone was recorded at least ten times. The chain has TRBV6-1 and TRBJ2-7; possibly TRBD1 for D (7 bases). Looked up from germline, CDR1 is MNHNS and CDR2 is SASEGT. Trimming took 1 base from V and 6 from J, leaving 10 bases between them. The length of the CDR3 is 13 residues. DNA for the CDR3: TGTGCCAGCAGTGAAGACAGGGGAGGCGAGCAGTACTTC. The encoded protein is CASSEDRGGEQYF.

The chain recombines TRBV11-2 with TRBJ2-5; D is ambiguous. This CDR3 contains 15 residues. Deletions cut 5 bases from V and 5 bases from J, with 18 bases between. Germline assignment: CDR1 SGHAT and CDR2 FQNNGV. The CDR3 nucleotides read TGTGCCAGCAGCACATCGTCCACCTCATTGGAGACCCAGTACTTC. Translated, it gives CASSTSSTSLETQYF.

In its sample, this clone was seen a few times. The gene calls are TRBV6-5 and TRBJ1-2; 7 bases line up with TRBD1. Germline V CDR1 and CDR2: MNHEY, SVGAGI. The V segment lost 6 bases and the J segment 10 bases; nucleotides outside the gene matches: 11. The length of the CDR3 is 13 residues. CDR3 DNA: TGTGCCAGCAGGTCGCCGGGACAGACACTCTACACCTTC. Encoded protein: CASRSPGQTLYTF.

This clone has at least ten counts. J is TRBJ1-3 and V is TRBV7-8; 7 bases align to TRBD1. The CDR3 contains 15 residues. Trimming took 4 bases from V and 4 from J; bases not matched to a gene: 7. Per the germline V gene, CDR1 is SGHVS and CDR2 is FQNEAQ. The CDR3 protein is CASSSMTGIGNTIYF. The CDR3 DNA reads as TGTGCCAGCAGCTCGATGACAGGGATCGGAAACACCATATATTTT.

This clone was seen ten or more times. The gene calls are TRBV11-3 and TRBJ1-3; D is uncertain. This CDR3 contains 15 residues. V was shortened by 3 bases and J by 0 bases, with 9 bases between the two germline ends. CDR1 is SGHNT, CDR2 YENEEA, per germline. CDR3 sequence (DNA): TGTGCCAGCAGCTTCTCCGTTCTCTCTGGAAACACCATATATTTT. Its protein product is CASSFSVLSGNTIYF.